The entry that follows covers one T cell receptor beta chain sequence. Its antigen is currently unknown. Some clones are missing from TCRdb's copy, which holds only in-frame ones; the method was immunoSEQ multiplex PCR. The data contain fewer than 250,000 clones, over 80% of them seen just once; the ten biggest clones take up more than 12%. This CDR3 is 16 amino acids long. After removal of 5 bases from V and 6 bases from J, the junction contained 10 bases not matched to a gene. Per germline, CDR1 SEHNR and CDR2 FQNEAQ (reference sequence). The data are from a study of cytomegalovirus exposure and HLA in healthy donors. Broader study findings: According to the study, roughly 180 TCR beta chains were cytomegalovirus-associated. In vitro testing confirmed three CMV-associated chains as specific for CMV antigens. Subsequent analysis of the 100 to 150 validation repertoires found a tendency for first-cohort TCR clusters to co-occur.

The gene calls are TRBV7-9 and TRBJ2-3; 11 nucleotides align to TRBD2. Input material: PBMCs. This receptor was taken from a woman aged 25 to 45 in good health and CMV-seropositive. CDR3 DNA: TGTGCCAGCAGCCGAGGGAGGGGACTAGCGGTCGATACGCAGTATTTT. Protein: CASSRGRGLAVDTQYF.